The rows below give T cell receptor beta chains drawn from one sample of a study of cytomegalovirus exposure and HLA in healthy donors. Here immunoSEQ multiplex PCR was the method, and the copy in TCRdb shows in-frame clones only, minus some. The table has about 79,000 clones, approximately 94% seen once. Sequenced: PBMCs. The receptors shown here come from a woman aged 25 to 39 in good health and CMV-seronegative. CDR3s include the opening cysteine and the closing phenylalanine or tryptophan. D genes are given only for firm matches. Size is omitted from some rows. Given values are once, few, many or a class for expanded clones.

size: .; V: TRBV27; D: .; J: TRBJ1-1; DNA: TGTGCCAGCAGTCAGGTGGGCTTGAACACTGAAGCTTTCTTT; CDR3: CASSQVGLNTEAFF
size: .; V: TRBV11-3; D: TRBD1; J: TRBJ2-2; DNA: TGTGCCAGCAGCTCGGGACAGGGGGCGACCGGGGAGCTGTTTTTT; CDR3: CASSSGQGATGELFF
size: .; V: TRBV5-5; D: .; J: TRBJ2-7; DNA: TGTGCCAGCAGCCCCTCTAGCTTCGCTCAATACGAGCAGTACTTC; CDR3: CASSPSSFAQYEQYF
size: .; V: TRBV18; D: TRBD1; J: TRBJ2-1; DNA: TGTGCCAGCTCACCACTCGGTCAGGGGGTAATGCATGAGCAGTTCTTC; CDR3: CASSPLGQGVMHEQFF
size: .; V: TRBV9; D: .; J: TRBJ1-3; DNA: TGTGCCAGCAGCGTGGGGGCAGGCGGTAACTCTGGAAACACCATATATTTT; CDR3: CASSVGAGGNSGNTIYF
size: .; V: TRBV19; D: .; J: TRBJ2-7; DNA: TGTGCCAGTAAACCCGGGACTGGAAGCTACGAGCAGTACTTC; CDR3: CASKPGTGSYEQYF
size: .; V: TRBV18; D: .; J: TRBJ2-7; DNA: TGTGCCAGCTCACCACCGGGCTGGGCAGAGACCTACGAGCAGTACTTC; CDR3: CASSPPGWAETYEQYF
size: .; V: TRBV13; D: TRBD2; J: TRBJ2-3; DNA: TGTGCCAGCAGCTCCCGGGGGGGGACAGATACGCAGTATTTT; CDR3: CASSSRGGTDTQYF
size: .; V: TRBV2; D: .; J: TRBJ1-1; DNA: TGTGCCAGCAGGCAGGACACCTGGAACACTGAAGCTTTCTTT; CDR3: CASRQDTWNTEAFF
size: .; V: TRBV9; D: .; J: TRBJ2-1; DNA: TGTGCCAGCAGCGTAGGGGGGGAGGATGAGCAGTTCTTC; CDR3: CASSVGGEDEQFF
size: .; V: TRBV6-1; D: TRBD2; J: TRBJ2-7; DNA: TGTGCCAGCTTAAGCGGGACTCTGTCCTACGAGCAGTACTTC; CDR3: CASLSGTLSYEQYF
size: .; V: TRBV5-1; D: TRBD1; J: TRBJ1-2; DNA: TGCGCCAGCAGGGCCAATTGGGACAGTACACTCTTTGGCTACACCTTC; CDR3: CASRANWDSTLFGYTF
size: .; V: TRBV4-3; D: .; J: TRBJ1-2; DNA: TGCGCCAGCAGCCAAGCCACCATGCGGGGAGGTGGCTACACCTTC; CDR3: CASSQATMRGGGYTF
size: .; V: TRBV7-2; D: .; J: TRBJ2-1; DNA: TGTGCCAGCAGCTTAACGGGGTTTTACAATGAGCAGTTCTTC; CDR3: CASSLTGFYNEQFF
size: .; V: TRBV9; D: TRBD1; J: TRBJ1-3; DNA: TGTGCCAGCAGCCCTCGGACAGGGATGGTGGGAAACACCATATATTTT; CDR3: CASSPRTGMVGNTIYF
size: .; V: TRBV7-2; D: .; J: TRBJ1-2; DNA: TGTGCCAGCAGCTTAGTCCAGGGTAACTATGGCTACACCTTC; CDR3: CASSLVQGNYGYTF
size: .; V: TRBV7-2; D: .; J: TRBJ1-4; DNA: TGTGCCAGCACCCGGGACACCATCCCCGAGAAACTGTTTTTT; CDR3: CASTRDTIPEKLFF
size: once; V: TRBV4-3; D: .; J: TRBJ2-7; DNA: TGCGCCAGCAGCCACAGCAAGGACGGGACCTACGAGCAGTACTTC; CDR3: CASSHSKDGTYEQYF
size: once; V: TRBV27; D: TRBD1; J: TRBJ1-2; DNA: TGTGCCAGCAGTGAGGGACAGGGAGACGGCTACACCTTC; CDR3: CASSEGQGDGYTF
size: .; V: TRBV5-5; D: TRBD2; J: TRBJ2-7; DNA: TGTGCCAGCAGCTACCAACCCCCGGGACTAGCGGACTACGAGCAGTACTTC; CDR3: CASSYQPPGLADYEQYF
size: .; V: TRBV5-1; D: TRBD2; J: TRBJ2-7; DNA: TGCGCCAGCAGCTTGGTCCCGACTAGCGGGACTTCCTACGAGCAGTACTTC; CDR3: CASSLVPTSGTSYEQYF
size: .; V: TRBV28; D: .; J: TRBJ2-7; DNA: TGTGCCAGCAGTTTATTCACGGGGAACTTCCCCGAGCAGTACTTC; CDR3: CASSLFTGNFPEQYF
size: .; V: TRBV6-5; D: .; J: TRBJ2-7; DNA: TGTGCCAGCAGTTACGGCAGGCGTTCCTACGAGCAGTACTTC; CDR3: CASSYGRRSYEQYF
size: .; V: TRBV4-1; D: .; J: TRBJ1-3; DNA: TGCGCCAGCAGCACCCTCGGTGGCAGGTACACCATATATTTT; CDR3: CASSTLGGRYTIYF
size: .; V: TRBV7-9; D: TRBD1; J: TRBJ2-7; DNA: TGTGCCAGCAGCAGCCTATGGGGACAGGGGCTGGGGGGCTCCTACGAGCAGTACTTC; CDR3: CASSSLWGQGLGGSYEQYF
size: .; V: TRBV7-9; D: TRBD1; J: TRBJ1-1; DNA: TGTGCCAGCAGCTTAGGAGACAGGGGGAACACTGAAGCTTTCTTT; CDR3: CASSLGDRGNTEAFF
size: .; V: TRBV4-2; D: TRBD1; J: TRBJ1-1; DNA: TGTGCCAGCAGCCAGACGACAGGGGTAGACACTGAAGCTTTCTTT; CDR3: CASSQTTGVDTEAFF
size: .; V: TRBV30; D: .; J: TRBJ2-5; DNA: TGTGCCTGGAGTGTTACCGGGGAGACCCAGTACTTC; CDR3: CAWSVTGETQYF
size: .; V: TRBV7-2; D: .; J: TRBJ2-5; DNA: TGTGCCAGCAGCTTCGACAGATACCAAGAGACCCAGTACTTC; CDR3: CASSFDRYQETQYF
size: .; V: TRBV28; D: .; J: TRBJ2-7; DNA: TGTGCCAGCAGTTTATCCGACAGACACGAGCAGTACTTC; CDR3: CASSLSDRHEQYF
size: .; V: TRBV30; D: .; J: TRBJ2-2; DNA: TGTGCCTGGAGTAAACCAAAATCGGGACTGTACACCGGGGAGCTGTTTTTT; CDR3: CAWSKPKSGLYTGELFF
size: .; V: TRBV10-3; D: .; J: TRBJ1-6; DNA: TGTGCCATAGCCCAGGGTTGGGATTCACCCCTCCACTTT; CDR3: CAIAQGWDSPLHF
size: .; V: TRBV11-2; D: TRBD2; J: TRBJ2-1; DNA: TGTGCCAGCAGCTTAGCAGGGACTAGCAATGAGCAGTTCTTC; CDR3: CASSLAGTSNEQFF
size: .; V: TRBV6-1; D: TRBD1; J: TRBJ1-5; DNA: TGTGCCAGCAGTGGCCCGCAGAGAGGGGGCCTCTATAGCAATCAGCCCCAGCATTTT; CDR3: CASSGPQRGGLYSNQPQHF
size: .; V: TRBV6-5; D: .; J: TRBJ1-4; DNA: TGTGCCAGCAGTTACGGTGGGGCAGGAGCTAATGAAAAACTGTTTTTT; CDR3: CASSYGGAGANEKLFF
size: .; V: TRBV5-1; D: TRBD2; J: TRBJ2-5; DNA: TGCGCCAGCAGCTTGAACGGGCAGGGAGGGGAAGAGACCCAGTACTTC; CDR3: CASSLNGQGGEETQYF
size: once; V: TRBV10-3; D: TRBD1; J: TRBJ1-5; DNA: TGTGCCATCAGTGAGGGACAGGAGTCAGGGGCAAATCAGCCCCAGCATTTT; CDR3: CAISEGQESGANQPQHF
size: .; V: TRBV15; D: TRBD2; J: TRBJ2-7; DNA: TGTGCCACCAGCAGGGCCAGCGGGAGCTCCTACGAGCAGTACTTC; CDR3: CATSRASGSSYEQYF
size: .; V: TRBV19; D: .; J: TRBJ1-1; DNA: TGTGCCAGTAGTGGATGGGGCAACACTGAAGCTTTCTTT; CDR3: CASSGWGNTEAFF
size: .; V: TRBV30; D: .; J: TRBJ1-2; DNA: TGTGCCTGGAGCCTAAACTGGGGCACCCGGAACTATGGCTACACCTTC; CDR3: CAWSLNWGTRNYGYTF
size: .; V: TRBV7-9; D: .; J: TRBJ2-4; DNA: TGTGCCAGCAGCTTAGCTAGCGGACCAGCCAAAAACATTCAGTACTTC; CDR3: CASSLASGPAKNIQYF
size: .; V: TRBV28; D: TRBD1; J: TRBJ1-6; DNA: TGTGCCATCCGGCTGGGACAGCCTGTCTCCTATAATTCACCCCTCCACTTT; CDR3: CAIRLGQPVSYNSPLHF
size: .; V: TRBV4-2; D: .; J: TRBJ1-3; DNA: TGTGCCAGCAGCCTGCTGGGGGCCGGAAACACCATATATTTT; CDR3: CASSLLGAGNTIYF